The 22 T cell receptor beta chains below were found in one sample sequenced in a study of Graves' ophthalmopathy and Graves' hyperthyroidism. RNA transcripts provided the template for amplifying TCR beta CDR3 regions. An opening RT-PCR round employed HTBI primers and preceded a second-round multiplex PCR. Via MiXCR, TCRdb re-called the multiplex PCR reads, giving one row per CDR3 protein. The sample lists 240,000 or so distinct CDR3 sequences, around 45% seen once, with over 40% in the top ten. Sequencing was performed on peripheral blood. These TCRs come from an adult man with Graves' ophthalmopathy.

This clonotype was seen ten or more times. The chain recombines TRBV24-1 with TRBJ1-2; D not certain. Germline assignment: CDR1 KGHDR and CDR2 SFDVKD. V was shortened by 0 bases and J by 2 bases, with 6 bases between the two germline ends. This CDR3 contains 14 residues. CDR3 region: CATSDLMANYGYTF. CDR3 coding DNA: TGTGCCACCAGTGATTTGATGGCGAACTATGGCTACACCTTC.

The CDR3: CAIRSEGEGRGTQYF. In nucleotides, the CDR3 is TGTGCCATCAGATCGGAGGGGGAGGGCCGTGGGACCCAGTACTTC. This chain connects TRBV10-3 to TRBJ2-5, with D perhaps matching TRBD2 (7 bases). V was cut by 6 bases and J by 7 bases, with 21 bases left in between. CDR3 length: 15 amino acids. Germline lookup yields CDR1 ENHRY and CDR2 SYGVKD.

This clonotype was counted a few times. This rearrangement joins TRBV24-1 to TRBJ1-5; 9 nucleotides align to TRBD1. CDR3 length equals 15 residues. CDR1 KGHDR and CDR2 SFDVKD come from the germline V gene. J was trimmed by 7 bases and V by 7 bases; bases with no gene match: 10. The CDR3 bases are TGTGCCACCAGCACCGGGACAGGGCGAGGACAGCCCCAGCATTTT. Protein product: CATSTGTGRGQPQHF.

This chain uses TRBV5-1 with TRBJ1-2; D gene ambiguous. Germline loops: CDR1 SGHRS, CDR2 YFSETQ. The ends were cut back, 4 bases at V and 5 bases at J, with 9 bases in the middle. The CDR3 spans 12 residues. Written as DNA, the CDR3 is TGCGCCAGCAGCGGAACGACTTATGGCTACACCTTC. It is translated as CASSGTTYGYTF.

The rearrangement uses TRBV15 and TRBJ2-2, with D possibly TRBD1 on 5 matching bases. The CDR3 extends over 17 amino acids. The V end was cut by 0 bases, the J end by 2 bases, with 13 bases between. The V gene's germline CDR1 is LNHNV and CDR2 YYDKDF (reference sequence). The CDR3 loop is CATSRDRQQANTGELFF. CDR3 nucleotides: TGTGCCACCAGCAGAGACCGTCAACAGGCAAACACCGGGGAGCTGTTTTTT.

The V gene is TRBV19, the J gene TRBJ2-7; TRBD1 aligns across 10 bases. With V trimmed by 5 bases and J by 5 bases, 9 bases remained unmatched. The CDR3 runs 15 residues. Germline V gene data show CDR1 as LNHDA and CDR2 as SQIVND (reference sequence). CDR3 protein: CASSRPGQGMDEQYF. The CDR3, as DNA: TGTGCCAGTAGTCGACCGGGACAGGGGATGGACGAGCAGTACTTC.

CDR3 bases: TGTGCCATCAGTGAAGGGGGATTGTACACTGAAGCTTTCTTT. Its translation is CAISEGGLYTEAFF. J is TRBJ1-1 and V is TRBV10-3, with a possible D match to TRBD1 (6 bases). The germline CDR1 and CDR2 sequences are ENHRY and SYGVKD. Trimming pared 3 bases from V and 3 bases from J, leaving 11 bases between. This CDR3 is 14 amino acids long.

The rearrangement joins TRBV7-2 to TRBJ2-5; D perhaps matches TRBD2 (5 bases). Germline lookup yields CDR1 SGHTA and CDR2 FQGNSA. The CDR3 has 13 amino acids. The V gene lost 5 bases and the J gene lost 6 bases, with 13 bases spanning the gap. CDR3 in amino acids: CASSRGSLQTQYF. Written as DNA, the CDR3 is TGTGCCAGCAGCCGGGGATCCCTTCAGACCCAGTACTTC.

The rearrangement links TRBV2 to TRBJ1-1, with 11 bases that match TRBD1. The CDR3 totals 14 residues. With 6 bases clipped from V and 5 bases from J, the junction kept 5 bases outside the gene matches. Germline V gene sequence: CDR1 SNHLY, CDR2 FYNNEI. The CDR3 sequence: CASRAGTGGTEAFF. Written as DNA, the CDR3 is TGTGCCAGCAGAGCCGGGACAGGGGGAACTGAAGCTTTCTTT.

This clonotype was seen a few times. The gene calls are TRBV3-1 and TRBJ2-7, with D perhaps matching TRBD1 or TRBD2 (6 bases each). The germline gives CDR1 LGHDT, CDR2 YNNKEL (reference sequence). V shed 6 bases and J shed 4 bases, with 13 bases lying between them. The CDR3 contains 13 residues. The CDR3 bases are TGTGCCAGCAGTGAGGGGGGTAGGTACGAGCAGTACTTC. The encoded protein is CASSEGGRYEQYF.

The V and J genes are TRBV19 and TRBJ2-7, with D perhaps given as TRBD1 or TRBD2 (6 bases each). Germline V gene lookup returns CDR1 LNHDA and CDR2 SQIVND (reference sequence). CDR3 size: 15 residues. Deletions cut 7 bases from V and 6 bases from J, with 22 bases between. CDR3 loop: CASTVSGGRSAEQYF. As DNA, the CDR3 is TGTGCCAGTACCGTTTCCGGGGGCCGATCTGCCGAGCAGTACTTC.

This clonotype was counted once. V and J are TRBV9 and TRBJ2-5; no clear D gene. The CDR3 totals 17 residues. The ends were cut back, 0 bases at V and 0 bases at J, with 15 bases in the middle. Germline assignment: CDR1 SGDLS and CDR2 YYNGEE. The CDR3 bases are TGTGCCAGCAGCGTAGGTGACTCTGACTCATACCAAGAGACCCAGTACTTC. It is translated as CASSVGDSDSYQETQYF.

V and J are TRBV29-1 and TRBJ1-2, with D maybe TRBD1 (5 bases). This CDR3 spans 11 amino acids. V was cut by 8 bases and J by 6 bases, with 13 bases left in between. Per the germline V gene, CDR1 is SQVTM and CDR2 is ANQGSEA. The CDR3 is CSLGAGNGYTF. In DNA form, the CDR3 reads TGCAGCTTAGGGGCAGGGAATGGCTACACCTTC. Full variable domain (remainder filled in from reference TRBV29-1 and TRBJ1-2): SAVISQKPSRDICQRGTSLTIQCQVDSQVTMMFWYRQQPGQSLTLIATANQGSEATYESGFVIDKFPISRPNLTFSTLTVSNMSPEDSSIYLCSLGAGNGYTFGSGTRLTVV.

V usage is TRBV5-1 and J usage is TRBJ1-2; D gene unclear. Germline V gene lookup returns CDR1 SGHRS and CDR2 YFSETQ. The CDR3 consists of 12 residues. V lost 5 bases, J lost 4 bases, and 9 bases lay in between. For the CDR3, the DNA is TGCGCCAGCAGGTGGGAGAGCTATGGCTACACCTTC. Its translation: CASRWESYGYTF.

This clonotype occurred many times. V usage is TRBV10-3 and J usage is TRBJ1-1; D uncertain. V dropped 2 bases and J dropped 0 bases, with 4 bases sitting between them. The CDR3 is 13 amino acids. Germline V CDR1 and CDR2: ENHRY, SYGVKD. CDR3: CAISEKMNTEAFF. The CDR3 bases are TGTGCCATCAGTGAGAAGATGAACACTGAAGCTTTCTTT.

The chain recombines TRBV7-6 with TRBJ1-4; D is unclear. The germline V gene encodes CDR1 SGHVS and CDR2 FNYEAQ. The V end lost 1 base, the J end lost 5 bases, and 17 bases lay between the germline ends. The CDR3 totals 17 residues. The CDR3 DNA follows: TGTGCCAGCAGCTTAGACGCTAGAGATGAGGAGAATGAAAAACTGTTTTTT. Protein product: CASSLDARDEENEKLFF.

The V and J genes are TRBV10-3 and TRBJ2-7, with D possibly TRBD2 on 5 matching bases. The germline gives CDR1 ENHRY, CDR2 SYGVKD. There are 15 residues in the CDR3. V lost 8 bases to trimming and J lost 6 bases, with 23 bases between them. The CDR3 sequence is CAISDLRASEGEQYF. CDR3 nucleotides: TGTGCCATCTCGGATTTAAGGGCCAGCGAGGGCGAGCAGTACTTC.

On this clonotype itself: Compared with germline, one end of the junction differs, possibly owing to a read error. The chain combines TRBV4-1 with TRBJ2-5; TRBD2 matches 8 bases. Germline-derived CDR1 and CDR2 are MGHRA and YSYEKL. The CDR3 runs to 14 residues. The CDR3 DNA is TGTGCCAGCGGCCCGCGGGGGGCCGGGGAGACCCAGTACTTC. Translated, it gives CASGPRGAGETQYF.

V is TRBV5-1 and J is TRBJ2-5, with D perhaps being TRBD1 or TRBD2 (5 bases each). Germline V gene data show CDR1 as SGHRS and CDR2 as YFSETQ. The CDR3 is 13 amino acids. The V gene lost 0 bases and the J gene lost 9 bases, with 12 bases spanning the gap. CDR3 region: CASSLEQGASQYF. DNA of the CDR3: TGCGCCAGCAGCTTGGAGCAGGGAGCCTCCCAGTACTTC.

This clonotype was found a few times. This sequence joins TRBV19 and TRBJ1-2; 7 nucleotides line up with TRBD1. The germline CDR1 and CDR2 sequences are LNHDA and SQIVND (reference sequence). The CDR3 totals 15 residues. The trim removed 6 bases at V and 6 bases at J, leaving 13 bases unmatched. CDR3 bases: TGTGCCAGTAGAAACCTCGACAGGAGGGGGCATGGCTACACCTTC. Protein: CASRNLDRRGHGYTF.

This clonotype was found a few times. This rearrangement joins TRBV7-9 to TRBJ1-1, with D tentatively TRBD1 (6 bases). The CDR3 consists of 14 residues. From germline, CDR1 is SEHNR and CDR2 FQNEAQ (reference sequence). V lost 4 bases and J 1 base, leaving 10 bases between the germline ends. The CDR3, as DNA: TGTGCCAGCAGCTCGGTACAGGGGAACACTGAAGCTTTCTTT. Protein sequence: CASSSVQGNTEAFF.

This clonotype has only a few counts. V and J are TRBV10-3 and TRBJ2-5; D is unresolved. This CDR3 region has 13 residues. With 4 bases removed from V and 1 base from J, the gap between germline ends came to 7 bases. CDR1 ENHRY and CDR2 SYGVKD come from the germline V gene. CDR3 region: CAISGGSQETQYF. DNA of the CDR3: TGTGCCATCAGTGGGGGTAGCCAAGAGACCCAGTACTTC.